This TCR beta chain was retrieved from a study of T-cell reconstitution after alpha-beta-depleted transplantation in children. Unique molecular identifiers were incorporated when the TCRbeta library was constructed. TCRdb called the PCR reads again in MiXCR, with one record for every CDR3 protein. The table includes about 540,000 distinct CDR3 sequences, over 25% detected once. Trimming took off 10 bases at V and 2 bases at J, with 37 bases between the two ends. The germline V gene has CDR1 MDHEN and CDR2 SYDVKM. The CDR3 runs 21 residues. There are a few counts of this clonotype. The sequence was collected from a boy younger than two with Wiskott-Aldrich syndrome, due to receive a stem cell transplant. V is TRBV28 and J is TRBJ2-3; a weak D match, TRBD2 (5 bases). Sequenced here: PBMCs, sampled before TCRalphabeta/CD19-depleted stem cell transplant. CDR3 protein: CAIPTGEILSQSQPITDTQYF. CDR3 coding DNA: TGTGCCATACCTACCGGGGAGATCCTCTCGCAATCCCAGCCCATCACAGATACGCAGTATTTT.